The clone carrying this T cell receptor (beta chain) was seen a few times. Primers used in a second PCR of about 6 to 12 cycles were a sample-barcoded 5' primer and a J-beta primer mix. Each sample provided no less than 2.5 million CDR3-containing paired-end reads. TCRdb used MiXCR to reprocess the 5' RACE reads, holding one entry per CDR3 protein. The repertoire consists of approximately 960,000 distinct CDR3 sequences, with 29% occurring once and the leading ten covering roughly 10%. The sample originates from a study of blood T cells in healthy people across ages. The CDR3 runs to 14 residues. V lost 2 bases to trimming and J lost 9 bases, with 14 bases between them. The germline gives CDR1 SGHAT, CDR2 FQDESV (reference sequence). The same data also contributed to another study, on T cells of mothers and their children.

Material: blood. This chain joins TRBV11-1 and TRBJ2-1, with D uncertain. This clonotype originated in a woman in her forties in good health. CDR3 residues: CASSLSVVVGEQFF. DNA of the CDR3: TGTGCCAGCAGCTTATCTGTAGTGGTTGGTGAGCAGTTCTTC.